The entry below gives a single TCR beta chain sequence along with its context. The V gene lost 1 base and the J gene lost 5 bases, with 15 bases spanning the gap. Looked up from germline, CDR1 is SGHRS and CDR2 is YFSETQ. The CDR3 length is 15 residues. When replicate PCRs were run on sorted subsets, they used around 200 ng DNA, approximately 27,000 T cell genomes. Sequenced by immunoSEQ multiplex PCR; TCRdb stores in-frame clones only, minus some. The sample gives around 2.5 million clones, over 85% of which show up once; approximately 0.37% is in the top ten. This record comes from a study of shared clonotypes between healthy human individuals. As for the study in general: Samples came from two female and a few male donors aged 18 to 49.

The study drew all its donors from Caucasian adults living in Nashville, Tennessee. The TCR sequence derives from a man aged 18 to 30 in good health. Some clones in this sample may be carry-over from other donors' samples. This sequence joins TRBV5-1 and TRBJ1-1, with D maybe TRBD1 (5 bases). The specimen was naive CD4+ T cells from PBMCs. The subset was: CD45RA+ positively selected. As DNA, the CDR3 is TGCGCCAGCAGCTTGACGACCGTGGGGCAAACTGAAGCTTTCTTT. Its protein product is CASSLTTVGQTEAFF.